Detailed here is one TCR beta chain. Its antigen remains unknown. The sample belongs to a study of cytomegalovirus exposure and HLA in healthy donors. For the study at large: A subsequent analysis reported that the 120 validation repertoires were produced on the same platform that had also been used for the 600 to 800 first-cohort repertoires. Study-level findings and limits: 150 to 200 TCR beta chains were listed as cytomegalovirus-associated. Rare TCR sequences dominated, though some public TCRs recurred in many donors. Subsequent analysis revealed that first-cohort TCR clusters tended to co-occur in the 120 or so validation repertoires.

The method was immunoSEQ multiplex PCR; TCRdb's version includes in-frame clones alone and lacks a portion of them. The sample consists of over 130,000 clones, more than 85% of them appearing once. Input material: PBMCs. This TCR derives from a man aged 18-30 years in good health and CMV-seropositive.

CDR3 coding DNA: TGTGCCAGCAGCCCCGACTACCTCTCCTACGAGCAGTACTTC. This sequence encodes CASSPDYLSYEQYF. V is TRBV9 and J is TRBJ2-7; D perhaps matches TRBD2 (5 bases). Between the trimmed V and J ends, which lost 4 bases and 0 bases, there was a span of 11 bases. Germline V gene lookup returns CDR1 SGDLS and CDR2 YYNGEE. The CDR3 has 14 amino acids.